One and the same sample provided the 27 T cell receptor beta chains below, sequenced in a study of beta chain features in type 1 diabetes. Expressed TCRB transcripts were sequenced because the entire RNA isolate underwent reverse transcription. Sequencing used immunoSEQ multiplex PCR; TCRdb keeps in-frame clones, though not all of them. The sample comprises 850,000 to 900,000 clones, roughly 15% of which are singletons, and around 0.02% rests with the top ten. The specimen sequenced was naive CD4+ T cells from blood. The receptors were gathered from a woman under 30 in good health.

A word on this clone: Other DNA sequences of this sample code for an identical CDR3. V usage is TRBV29-1 and J usage is TRBJ2-7; D ambiguous. Trimming removed 3 bases at V and 2 bases at J, with 5 bases between. Germline CDR1 SQVTM, CDR2 ANQGSEA. The CDR3 length is 11 residues. CDR3 protein: CSVEAAYEQYF. For the CDR3, the DNA is TGCAGCGTTGAGGCTGCCTACGAGCAGTACTTC.

This chain joins TRBV9 and TRBJ2-7; D gene unclear. The V end lost 0 bases, the J end lost 4 bases, and 14 bases lay between the germline ends. CDR3 length equals 15 residues. The germline V gene has CDR1 SGDLS and CDR2 YYNGEE. Here the CDR3 reads CASSVAGGYGYEQYF. The CDR3 nucleotides are TGTGCCAGCAGCGTAGCTGGTGGGTACGGGTACGAGCAGTACTTC.

The V gene is TRBV12-5, the J gene TRBJ2-3; D gene uncertain. V lost 9 bases to trimming and J lost 0 bases, with 7 bases between them. Germline V gives CDR1 LGHNT, CDR2 FRNRAP. The CDR3 length is 12 residues. The CDR3 is CASSYSTDTQYF. CDR3 coding DNA: TGTGCTAGCTCCTACAGCACAGATACGCAGTATTTT.

This clone was picked up a small number of times. The chain couples TRBV19 to TRBJ2-1, with 7 bases that match TRBD2. The CDR3 spans 18 residues. V lost 4 bases to trimming and J lost 3 bases; unmatched junction nucleotides: 15. The germline V gene has CDR1 LNHDA and CDR2 SQIVND (reference sequence). The CDR3 nucleotides are TGTGCCAGTAGTAATATTATGGCGGGAGCCAAACTCTACAATGAGCAGTTCTTC. Translated, it gives CASSNIMAGAKLYNEQFF.

In regard to this clone: This CDR3 is missing its conserved last phenylalanine or tryptophan, likely due to a read error. No DNA is shown, since the ends of the CDR3 on it are uncertain; the CDR3 is the one TCRdb lists. This chain joins TRBV6-6 and TRBJ2-7; TRBD1, the table's D call, lacks a check against the DNA. Termini included, the CDR3 measures 12 amino acids. Germline V gene lookup returns CDR1 MNHNY and CDR2 SVGAGI (reference sequence). The CDR3 spells CASSHNRDRELI.

The chain carries TRBV11-2 and TRBJ2-7, with no clear D. V lost 7 bases to trimming and J lost 5 bases, with 18 bases between them. Per the germline V gene, CDR1 is SGHAT and CDR2 is FQNNGV. This CDR3 has 14 residues. This CDR3 reads CASTIMGMADEQYF. In nucleotides, the CDR3 is TGTGCCAGCACAATTATGGGTATGGCCGACGAGCAGTACTTC.

The J gene is TRBJ1-2, the V gene TRBV18; possible D gene TRBD1, 5 bases. In germline, CDR1 is KGHSH, CDR2 LQKENI. Trimming pared 4 bases from V and 1 base from J, leaving 16 bases between. The CDR3 loop spans 16 amino acids. CDR3 nucleotides: TGTGCCAGCTCACGCAACGCAGCGGGGGATAACTATGGCTACACCTTC. This codes for CASSRNAAGDNYGYTF.

This clone appeared a few times. The J gene is TRBJ2-7, the V gene TRBV7-9; D uncertain. Germline V gives CDR1 SEHNR, CDR2 FQNEAQ (reference sequence). V lost 3 bases, J lost 0 bases, and 9 bases lay in between. This CDR3 is built from 14 residues. CDR3 region: CASSFDWSSYEQYF. The DNA of the CDR3 is TGTGCCAGCAGCTTTGACTGGAGCTCCTACGAGCAGTACTTC.

This clone appeared a few times. The V and J genes are TRBV4-2 and TRBJ2-7, with D tentatively TRBD2 (5 bases). Germline CDR1 LGHNA, CDR2 YNFKEQ. Trimming removed 0 bases from V and 0 bases from J, with 9 bases in between. CDR3 length equals 15 residues. The CDR3 nucleotides are TGTGCCAGCAGCCAAGATTTCACTAGCTCCTACGAGCAGTACTTC. This encodes CASSQDFTSSYEQYF.

The chain is built from TRBV11-1 and TRBJ1-2; D not resolved. The CDR3 contains 15 residues. Trimming left V 5 bases short and J 4 bases short, with 17 bases between. The V gene's germline CDR1 is SGHAT and CDR2 FQDESV (reference sequence). CDR3 sequence (DNA): TGTGCCAGCAGCGGTCAAGTGACATCCCTCTATGGCTACACCTTC. It yields the protein CASSGQVTSLYGYTF.

This clone has just a few counts. V and J are TRBV2 and TRBJ2-1, with 7 positions matching TRBD1. The trim removed 6 bases at V and 12 bases at J, leaving 17 bases unmatched. Germline V gene lookup returns CDR1 SNHLY and CDR2 FYNNEI. This CDR3 region has 15 residues. In nucleotides, the CDR3 is TGTGCCAGCAGCGGAACAGGGGCCTCTCCCTCTGGGCAGTTCTTC. This codes for CASSGTGASPSGQFF.

V and J are TRBV10-3 and TRBJ1-2; perhaps TRBD1 as D (5 bases). The V gene lost 11 bases and the J gene lost 4 bases, with 26 bases spanning the gap. There are 16 residues in the CDR3. In germline, CDR1 is ENHRY, CDR2 SYGVKD. CDR3 DNA: TGTGCCGCAAGACCATCAGGAGACGCGGGGCGCTATGGCTACACCTTC. Translation gives CAARPSGDAGRYGYTF.

The rearrangement joins TRBV19 to TRBJ1-5; D remains ambiguous. V was clipped by 8 bases and J by 0 bases, with 14 bases between them. This CDR3 has 15 residues. The germline CDR1 and CDR2 sequences are LNHDA and SQIVND (reference sequence). As DNA, the CDR3 is TGTGCCAGTCGTCCGGGTCCTTATAGCAATCAGCCCCAGCATTTT. Translated, it gives CASRPGPYSNQPQHF. The whole variable domain, remainder taken from reference TRBV19 and TRBJ1-5, is DGGITQSPKYLFRKEGQNVTLSCEQNLNHDAMYWYRQDPGQGLRLIYYSQIVNDFQKGDIAEGYSVSREKKESFPLTVTSAQKNPTAFYLCASRPGPYSNQPQHFGDGTRLSIL.

This clone has more than one count but fewer than ten. The V and J genes are TRBV10-3 and TRBJ2-3; D tentatively fits TRBD1 or TRBD2 (6 bases each). This CDR3 is built from 11 residues. Trimming cost V 10 bases and J 5 bases, with 10 bases left between them. The germline V gene has CDR1 ENHRY and CDR2 SYGVKD. CDR3 loop: CATGDLDTQYF. The DNA of the CDR3 is TGTGCCACAGGGGACTTAGATACGCAGTATTTT.

The rearrangement uses TRBV29-1 and TRBJ2-3; no clear D gene. V was clipped by 5 bases and J by 1 base, with 13 bases between them. This CDR3 has 14 amino acids. Germline CDR1 is SQVTM and CDR2 is ANQGSEA. This CDR3 reads CSVRRSPGTDTQYF. The CDR3 DNA sequence: TGCAGCGTTCGACGGTCCCCCGGCACAGATACGCAGTATTTT.

This clone has more than one count but fewer than ten. V gene TRBV18 combines with J gene TRBJ2-7; D is tentatively TRBD1 or TRBD2 (5 bases each). CDR3 length: 14 amino acids. Trimming shortened V by 3 bases and J by 2 bases, and 11 bases separated the two germline ends. Looked up from germline, CDR1 is KGHSH and CDR2 is LQKENI. CDR3 bases: TGTGCCAGCTCACCTTTCAGGGAGACCTACGAGCAGTACTTC. Translated, it gives CASSPFRETYEQYF.

V usage is TRBV6-5 and J usage is TRBJ2-3; no clear D. Germline V gene sequence: CDR1 MNHEY, CDR2 SVGAGI. Trimming removed 0 bases at V and 0 bases at J, with 7 bases between. There are 15 residues in the CDR3. CDR3 in amino acids: CASSYSYKSTDTQYF. In DNA form, the CDR3 reads TGTGCCAGCAGTTACTCTTACAAAAGCACAGATACGCAGTATTTT.

The V call is TRBV9, the J call TRBJ1-3, with D unclear. The CDR3 contains 12 residues. The V end was cut by 5 bases, the J end by 1 base, with 4 bases between. CDR1 and CDR2 (germline): SGDLS, YYNGEE. CDR3 DNA sequence: TGTGCCAGCAGGGTGTCTGGAAACACCATATATTTT. It yields the protein CASRVSGNTIYF.

The gene calls are TRBV6-6 and TRBJ1-1, with D perhaps matching TRBD1 (5 bases). From germline, CDR1 is MNHNY and CDR2 SVGAGI (reference sequence). The CDR3 extends over 14 amino acids. Trimming took off 7 bases at V and 0 bases at J, with 12 bases between the two ends. This chain's CDR3 is CASNIGGLNTEAFF. The CDR3, as DNA: TGTGCCAGCAATATTGGGGGACTGAACACTGAAGCTTTCTTT.

The chain employs TRBV4-2 and TRBJ2-2; possibly TRBD2 for D (6 bases). The germline gives CDR1 LGHNA, CDR2 YNFKEQ. This CDR3 spans 15 amino acids. Trimming stripped 1 base from V and 4 bases from J, with 10 bases between. The DNA for the CDR3 is TGTGCCAGCAGCCAAGGGGGGACTCTCACCGGGGAGCTGTTTTTT. This gives the protein CASSQGGTLTGELFF.

This clone came up a few times. This chain connects TRBV28 to TRBJ1-1; D gene uncertain. CDR1 is MDHEN, CDR2 SYDVKM, per germline. V was trimmed by 8 bases and J by 4 bases, leaving 5 bases between them. The CDR3 consists of 10 residues. The DNA for the CDR3 is TGTGCCAGCCTAGGCACTGAAGCTTTCTTT. Its translation: CASLGTEAFF.

The chain links TRBV27 to TRBJ2-7; no clear D gene. This CDR3 comprises 16 residues. V was cut by 5 bases and J by 2 bases, with 19 bases left in between. The germline gives CDR1 MNHEY, CDR2 SMNVEV (reference sequence). The CDR3 sequence is CASSTRGVPLAYEQYF. In nucleotides, the CDR3 is TGTGCCAGCAGTACCCGAGGAGTACCCTTGGCCTACGAGCAGTACTTC.

The sample holds a few counts of this clone. Other DNA variants within this sample encode the same CDR3. The chain has TRBV28 and TRBJ2-6; 10 bases match TRBD1. The ends lost 6 bases at V and 1 base at J; junction bases unmatched: 6. CDR1 MDHEN and CDR2 SYDVKM come from the germline V gene. The CDR3 extends over 17 amino acids. This CDR3 is CASSRDRGISGANVLTF. In DNA form, the CDR3 reads TGTGCCAGCAGCAGGGACAGGGGAATATCTGGGGCCAACGTCCTGACTTTC.

V and J are TRBV2 and TRBJ2-5; the D is unclear. V lost 6 bases and J lost 5, with 7 bases in between. Germline V lookup: CDR1 SNHLY, CDR2 FYNNEI. This CDR3 is built from 11 residues. The CDR3 bases are TGTGCCAGCAGCGCGGCGGAGACCCAGTACTTC. Translation: CASSAAETQYF.

With regard to this clone: A much larger clone lies one base from this, so it may be a read error. At the DNA level, this CDR3 is encoded by other sequences in the same sample as well. For the CDR3, the DNA is TGTGCCAGCAGTGAAGCCTACGAGCAGTACTTC. It encodes CASSEAYEQYF. The V gene is TRBV6-1, the J gene TRBJ2-7; D not certain. Germline V gene sequence: CDR1 MNHNS, CDR2 SASEGT. V lost 0 bases to trimming and J lost 3 bases, with 0 bases between them. This CDR3 comprises 11 residues.

The chain uses TRBV14 and TRBJ2-7, with 7 bases lining up with TRBD2. Trimming removed 5 bases from V and 2 bases from J; junction bases left unmatched: 9. CDR1 and CDR2 from the germline V gene are SGHDN and FVKESK. This CDR3 region has 15 residues. The CDR3 is CASSEKRTSTYEQYF. CDR3 DNA sequence: TGTGCCAGCAGCGAAAAACGGACTAGTACCTACGAGCAGTACTTC. The full variable domain, rest sourced from reference TRBV14 and TRBJ2-7, is EAGVTQFPSHSVIEKGQTVTLRCDPISGHDNLYWYRRVMGKEIKFLLHFVKESKQDESGMPNNRFLAERTGGTYSTLKVQPAELEDSGVYFCASSEKRTSTYEQYFGPGTRLTVT.

This clone was found a few times. The chain employs TRBV7-3 and TRBJ2-1; a weak D match, TRBD2 (6 bases). In germline, CDR1 is SGHTA, CDR2 FQGTGA. The CDR3 spans 14 residues. V shed 1 base and J shed 4 bases, with 8 bases lying between them. Written as DNA, the CDR3 is TGTGCCAGCAGCTTAATTAGCGGATACAATGAGCAGTTCTTC. Its translation is CASSLISGYNEQFF.